These 25 T cell receptor beta chains share one sample of origin, sequenced in a study of blood T cell repertoires in COVID-19. Sequencing used immunoSEQ multiplex PCR; TCRdb keeps in-frame clones, though not all of them. This table has about 140,000 clones, around 73% appearing once. Input material: peripheral blood. These receptors all come from a woman in her forties or fifties with active or convalescent COVID-19.

Details on this clone: In the same sample, other DNA sequences code for this CDR3. This chain connects TRBV3-1 (or the pseudogene TRBV3-2) to TRBJ2-7, with 10 bases fitting TRBD1. The CDR3 contains 13 residues. Germline loops: CDR1 LGHDT, CDR2 YNNKEL (reference sequence). Trimming at V came to 4 bases and at J to 3 bases, leaving 0 bases not matched to a gene. The CDR3 DNA reads as TGTGCCAGCAGCCGGACAGGGGGCTACGAGCAGTACTTC. As protein: CASSRTGGYEQYF.

The chain carries TRBV29-1 and TRBJ2-7, with 8 bases matching TRBD2. CDR1 is SQVTM and CDR2 is ANQGSEA in the germline V gene. This CDR3 comprises 12 residues. V lost 4 bases to trimming and J lost 6 bases; unmatched junction nucleotides: 5. CDR3 in DNA: TGCAGCGTTGTCGGGACTAGTGGCGAGCAGTACTTC. Translated, it gives CSVVGTSGEQYF.

The chain links TRBV4-1 to TRBJ2-2; TRBD2 agrees at 11 bases. Germline V gene lookup returns CDR1 MGHRA and CDR2 YSYEKL. J gave up 3 bases and V 0 bases, and 3 bases lay outside the gene matches. CDR3 size: 17 residues. This CDR3 reads CASSQDLAGGYTGELFF. CDR3 DNA: TGCGCCAGCAGCCAAGATCTAGCGGGAGGTTACACCGGGGAGCTGTTTTTT.

This clone has more than one count but fewer than ten. The CDR3 region has the DNA TGTGCCAGTAGTATTGACTCGGACAGGCTCTATGGCTACACCTTC. Protein: CASSIDSDRLYGYTF. This chain links TRBV19 with TRBJ1-2; TRBD1 aligns across 7 bases. V gave up 3 bases and J gave up 4 bases; unmatched junction bases: 8. CDR3 length: 15 amino acids. Looked up from germline, CDR1 is LNHDA and CDR2 is SQIVND (reference sequence).

This clone was seen once. The chain combines TRBV2 with TRBJ2-1; D may be TRBD1 (6 bases). The CDR3 length is 12 residues. Germline values: CDR1 SNHLY, CDR2 FYNNEI. Trimming took 6 bases from V and 7 from J, leaving 10 bases between them. In DNA form, the CDR3 reads TGTGCCAGCAGGACCAGGGGAAATGAGCAGTTCTTC. This gives the protein CASRTRGNEQFF.

This chain joins TRBV25-1 and TRBJ2-7, with TRBD2 as a possible D gene (6 bases). The length of the CDR3 is 14 residues. The germline CDR1 and CDR2 sequences are MGHDK and SYGVNS. Trimming left V 4 bases short and J 5 bases short, with 15 bases between. The CDR3 protein is CASSGSGVKNEQYF. CDR3 sequence (DNA): TGTGCCAGCAGTGGCTCGGGAGTTAAAAACGAGCAGTACTTC.

The chain's CDR3 is CASSAHTGGNSPLHF. The CDR3 DNA follows: TGTGCCAGCAGCGCTCATACAGGGGGGAATTCACCCCTCCACTTT. The V call is TRBV9, the J call TRBJ1-6; 8 nucleotides align to TRBD1. The CDR3 totals 15 residues. Germline V gene lookup returns CDR1 SGDLS and CDR2 YYNGEE. V lost 3 bases, J lost 7 bases, and 6 bases stayed unmatched.

The rearrangement joins TRBV6-2 or TRBV6-3 to TRBJ1-2; weak D call: TRBD1 (5 bases). Germline V lookup: CDR1 MNHEY, CDR2 SVGEGT. The CDR3 extends over 12 amino acids. V was pared by 6 bases and J by 2 bases, with 7 bases between. The CDR3 sequence: CASSDRNYGYTF. CDR3 nucleotides: TGTGCCAGCAGCGACAGAAACTATGGCTACACCTTC.

The rearrangement links TRBV5-6 to TRBJ1-2; 9 bases line up with TRBD1. CDR1 and CDR2 from the germline V gene are SGHDT and YYEEEE. The CDR3 totals 15 residues. The junction had 8 bases not matched to a gene; V was cut back by 4 bases and J by 4 bases. The CDR3 nucleotides are TGTGCCAGCAGCCTAGGGACAGGGTTTGGCTATGGCTACACCTTC. Protein product: CASSLGTGFGYGYTF.

J is TRBJ1-2 and V is TRBV19; the D is unclear. Trimming pared 3 bases from V and 8 bases from J, leaving 10 bases between. CDR1 and CDR2 from the germline V gene are LNHDA and SQIVND (reference sequence). There are 12 residues in the CDR3. CDR3 protein: CASSIEREGYTF. The CDR3 DNA follows: TGTGCCAGTAGTATCGAGAGGGAAGGCTACACCTTC.

The V and J genes are TRBV6-1 and TRBJ1-3; 9 positions match TRBD1. The CDR3 runs to 16 residues. Trimming removed 2 bases from V and 0 bases from J; junction bases left unmatched: 2. Germline V gene sequence: CDR1 MNHNS, CDR2 SASEGT. The CDR3 loop reads CASSEQTGGSGNTIYF. The CDR3 DNA sequence: TGTGCCAGCAGTGAACAGACAGGGGGCTCTGGAAACACCATATATTTT.

The chain employs TRBV19 and TRBJ1-5, with D possibly TRBD1 on 5 matching bases. The CDR3 spans 13 residues. With 4 bases removed from V and 5 bases from J, the gap between germline ends came to 9 bases. Germline values: CDR1 LNHDA, CDR2 SQIVND (reference sequence). CDR3 in DNA: TGTGCCAGTAGTACGCAAGGGGATCAGCCCCAGCATTTT. Its translation is CASSTQGDQPQHF.

The chain links TRBV20-1 to TRBJ1-2; D perhaps matches TRBD1 (6 bases). Per the germline V gene, CDR1 is DFQATT and CDR2 is SNEGSKA (reference sequence). The V and J ends lost 3 bases and 2 bases respectively, with 19 bases between them. The CDR3 length is 16 residues. DNA for the CDR3: TGCAGTGCTAGTGGGCAGGGGAGTGACCCAAACTATGGCTACACCTTC. Translation: CSASGQGSDPNYGYTF.

The rearrangement links TRBV2 to TRBJ2-1; TRBD2 might be the D (6 bases). CDR1 SNHLY and CDR2 FYNNEI come from the germline V gene. The ends were cut back, 3 bases at V and 9 bases at J, with 12 bases in the middle. The CDR3 runs 13 residues. Here the CDR3 DNA reads TGTGCCAGCAGTGAGGAGGGAGCCGGTGAGCAGTTCTTC. Translated: CASSEEGAGEQFF.

CDR3 loop: CASSEDRGSTSEQYF. The CDR3 DNA reads as TGTGCCAGCAGCGAGGACAGGGGAAGCACTAGCGAGCAGTACTTC. The genes are TRBV25-1 and TRBJ2-7; 9 positions match TRBD1. The length of the CDR3 is 15 residues. Germline V gives CDR1 MGHDK, CDR2 SYGVNS. V dropped 6 bases and J dropped 6; count of bases not matched to a gene: 12.

This clone came up once. The chain is built from TRBV5-8 and TRBJ2-3, with 9 bases fitting TRBD2. CDR1 and CDR2 from the germline V gene are SGHTS and YDEGEE. CDR3 length: 16 residues. Unmatched junction bases numbered 7, after V lost 4 bases and J lost 1 base. The CDR3 coding sequence is TGTGCCAGCAGCCGACTAGCGGTAGAGGGCACAGATACGCAGTATTTT. It translates to CASSRLAVEGTDTQYF.

This clone is a singleton in its sample. This chain links TRBV11-3 with TRBJ2-3; TRBD2 aligns across 16 bases. V trimming: 5 bases; J trimming: 4 bases; junction bases outside the gene matches: 3. The CDR3 sequence is 16 residues long. Germline loops: CDR1 SGHNT, CDR2 YENEEA. CDR3 loop: CASSGTSGGAADTQYF. The CDR3 DNA follows: TGTGCCAGCAGCGGGACTAGCGGGGGGGCCGCAGATACGCAGTATTTT.

This clone was found once. The rearrangement links TRBV5-5 to TRBJ1-2; D is undetermined. This CDR3 is 12 amino acids long. V lost 3 bases to trimming and J lost 3 bases, with 6 bases between them. Germline V gene sequence: CDR1 SGHKS, CDR2 YYEKEE (reference sequence). The chain's CDR3 is CASSSEYYGYTF. The CDR3 bases are TGTGCCAGCAGCTCAGAATACTATGGCTACACCTTC.

V usage is TRBV6-6 and J usage is TRBJ1-2; the D gene is possibly TRBD1 (6 bases). Germline V gene lookup returns CDR1 MNHNY and CDR2 SVGAGI (reference sequence). The V gene lost 5 bases and the J gene lost 7 bases, with 11 bases spanning the gap. The CDR3 length is 12 residues. The CDR3 DNA is TGTGCCAGCAGTATACAGGGCGGTGGCTACACCTTC. Residues: CASSIQGGGYTF.

This clone was seen more than once but under ten times. CDR3 region: CASSQDPQGFEAFF. CDR3 DNA sequence: TGTGCCAGCAGCCAAGATCCACAGGGTTTCGAAGCTTTCTTT. This chain uses TRBV4-2 with TRBJ1-1, with a possible D match to TRBD1 (6 bases). The CDR3 loop spans 14 amino acids. With 0 bases removed from V and 8 bases from J, the gap between germline ends came to 13 bases. Germline CDR1 is LGHNA and CDR2 is YNFKEQ.

The chain carries TRBV19 and TRBJ2-7, with TRBD1 identical over 7 bases. This CDR3 is built from 14 residues. Germline loops: CDR1 LNHDA, CDR2 SQIVND (reference sequence). The trim removed 4 bases at V and 0 bases at J, leaving 3 bases unmatched. CDR3 residues: CASSKGQTSYEQYF. As DNA, the CDR3 is TGTGCCAGTAGTAAGGGACAGACCTCCTACGAGCAGTACTTC.

The J gene is TRBJ2-1, the V gene TRBV7-3; tentatively, D is TRBD2 (6 bases). There are 15 residues in the CDR3. V was shortened by 2 bases and J by 8 bases, with 16 bases between the two germline ends. Germline values: CDR1 SGHTA, CDR2 FQGTGA. The CDR3 DNA reads as TGTGCCAGCAGCTTATCTAGCGCTCTTATGGATGAGCAGTTCTTC. Amino acids: CASSLSSALMDEQFF. The full variable domain, completed using reference TRBV7-3 and TRBJ2-1, is GAGVSQTPSNKVTEKGKYVELRCDPISGHTALYWYRQSLGQGPEFLIYFQGTGAADDSGLPNDRFFAVRPEGSVSTLKIQRTERGDSAVYLCASSLSSALMDEQFFGPGTRLTVL.

This clone showed up just a few times. The rearrangement links TRBV6-2 or TRBV6-3 to TRBJ1-6; the match to TRBD1 covers 7 bases. The CDR3 length is 16 residues. J gave up 7 bases and V 6 bases, and 12 bases lay outside the gene matches. Per germline, CDR1 MNHEY and CDR2 SVGEGT. The CDR3 protein is CASSLPRDRRNSPLHF. CDR3 nucleotides: TGTGCCAGCAGCCTTCCCCGGGACAGAAGGAATTCACCCCTCCACTTT.

The chain combines TRBV5-6 with TRBJ1-3; 9 positions agree with TRBD1. The CDR3 runs to 16 residues. The V segment lost 2 bases and the J segment 0 bases; nucleotides outside the gene matches: 3. The germline gives CDR1 SGHDT, CDR2 YYEEEE. The CDR3 spells CASSLDRGSSGNTIYF. The CDR3, as DNA: TGTGCCAGCAGCTTAGACAGGGGGAGCTCTGGAAACACCATATATTTT.

The chain combines TRBV7-6 with TRBJ2-1; D may be TRBD1 (6 bases). V was trimmed by 5 bases and J by 6 bases, leaving 23 bases between them. The CDR3 has 17 amino acids. Germline loops: CDR1 SGHVS, CDR2 FNYEAQ. CDR3 sequence reads: CASSPTPGHLQTNEQFF. The CDR3 DNA sequence: TGTGCCAGCAGCCCGACCCCGGGACACCTCCAAACCAATGAGCAGTTCTTC.